The text below deals with one TCR beta chain. This entry comes from a study of blood T cell repertoires in COVID-19. Libraries were prepared by immunoSEQ multiplex PCR; TCRdb keeps only in-frame clonotypes and omits some of them. The sample includes about 160,000 clones, 70% to 90% seen only once; the top ten take around 5.9%. Sequenced input: PBMCs or T cells enriched from blood (not recorded which). This sequence originates from a man in his forties who had recovered from COVID-19.

The CDR3 DNA is TGTGCCAGCAGTTACGTACGGGGGGGCCGATTTCACGAGCAGTACGTC. Its translation is CASSYVRGGRFHEQYV. The chain joins TRBV6-2 or TRBV6-3 to TRBJ2-7; 8 bases map to TRBD2. This CDR3 comprises 16 residues. V shed 2 bases and J 5 bases; nucleotides not matched to a gene: 11. Germline CDR1 and CDR2: MNHEY and SVGEGT.